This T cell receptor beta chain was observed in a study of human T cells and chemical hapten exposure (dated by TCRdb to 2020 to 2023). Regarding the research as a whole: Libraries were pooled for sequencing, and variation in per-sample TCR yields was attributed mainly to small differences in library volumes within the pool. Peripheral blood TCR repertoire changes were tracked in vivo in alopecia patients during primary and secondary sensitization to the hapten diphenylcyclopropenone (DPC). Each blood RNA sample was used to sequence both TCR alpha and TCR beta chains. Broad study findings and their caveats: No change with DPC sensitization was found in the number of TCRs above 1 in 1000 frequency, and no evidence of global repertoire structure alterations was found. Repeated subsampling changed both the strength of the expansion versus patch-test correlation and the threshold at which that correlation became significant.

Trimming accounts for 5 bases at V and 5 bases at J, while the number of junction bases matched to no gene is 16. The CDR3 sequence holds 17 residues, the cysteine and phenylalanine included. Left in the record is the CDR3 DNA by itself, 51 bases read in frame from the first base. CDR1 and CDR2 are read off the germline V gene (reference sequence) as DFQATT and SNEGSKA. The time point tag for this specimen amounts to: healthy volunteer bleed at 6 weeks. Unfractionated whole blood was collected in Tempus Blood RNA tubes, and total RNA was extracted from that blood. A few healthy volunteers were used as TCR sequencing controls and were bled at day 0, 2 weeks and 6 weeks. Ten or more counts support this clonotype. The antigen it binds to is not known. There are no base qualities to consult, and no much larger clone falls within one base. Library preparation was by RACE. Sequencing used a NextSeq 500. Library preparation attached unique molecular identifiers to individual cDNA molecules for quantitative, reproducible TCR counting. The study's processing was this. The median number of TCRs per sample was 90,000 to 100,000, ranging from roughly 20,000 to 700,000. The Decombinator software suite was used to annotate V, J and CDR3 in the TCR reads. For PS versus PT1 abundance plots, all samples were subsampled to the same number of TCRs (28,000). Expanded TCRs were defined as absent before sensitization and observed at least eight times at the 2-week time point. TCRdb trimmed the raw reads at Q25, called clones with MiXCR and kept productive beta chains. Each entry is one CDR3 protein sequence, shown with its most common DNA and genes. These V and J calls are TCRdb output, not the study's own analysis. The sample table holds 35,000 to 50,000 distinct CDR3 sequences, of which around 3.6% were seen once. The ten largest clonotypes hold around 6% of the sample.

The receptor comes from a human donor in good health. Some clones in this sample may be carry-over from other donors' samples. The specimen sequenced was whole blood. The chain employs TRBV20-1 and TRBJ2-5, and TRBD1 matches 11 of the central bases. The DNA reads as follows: TGCAGTGCTCTAGAACCCTGGGGACAGGGGGTAGGGGAGACCCAGTACTTC. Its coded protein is CSALEPWGQGVGETQYF.